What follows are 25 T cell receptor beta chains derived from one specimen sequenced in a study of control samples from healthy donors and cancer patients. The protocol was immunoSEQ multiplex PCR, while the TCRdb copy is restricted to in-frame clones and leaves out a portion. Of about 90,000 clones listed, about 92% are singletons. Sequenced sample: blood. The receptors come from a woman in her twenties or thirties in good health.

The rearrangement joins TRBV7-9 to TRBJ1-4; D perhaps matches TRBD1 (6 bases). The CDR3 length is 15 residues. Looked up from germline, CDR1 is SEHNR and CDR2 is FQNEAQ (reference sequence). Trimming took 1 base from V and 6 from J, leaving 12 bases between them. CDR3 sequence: CASSLGGAPDEKLFF. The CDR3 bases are TGTGCCAGCAGCTTAGGGGGGGCACCGGATGAAAAACTGTTTTTT.

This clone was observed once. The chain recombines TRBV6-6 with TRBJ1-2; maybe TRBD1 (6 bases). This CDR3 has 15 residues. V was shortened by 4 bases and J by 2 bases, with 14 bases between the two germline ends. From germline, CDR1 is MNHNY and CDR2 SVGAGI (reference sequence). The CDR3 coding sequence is TGTGCCAGCAGTTCGAAGGGGGGGACAAACTATGGCTACACCTTC. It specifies CASSSKGGTNYGYTF.

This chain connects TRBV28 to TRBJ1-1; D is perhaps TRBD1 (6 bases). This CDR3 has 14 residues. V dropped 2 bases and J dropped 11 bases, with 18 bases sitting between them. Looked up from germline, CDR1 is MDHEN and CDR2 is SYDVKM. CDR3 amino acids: CASSLVRGNREAFF. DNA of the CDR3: TGTGCCAGCAGTTTAGTTAGGGGGAACAGGGAGGCTTTCTTT.

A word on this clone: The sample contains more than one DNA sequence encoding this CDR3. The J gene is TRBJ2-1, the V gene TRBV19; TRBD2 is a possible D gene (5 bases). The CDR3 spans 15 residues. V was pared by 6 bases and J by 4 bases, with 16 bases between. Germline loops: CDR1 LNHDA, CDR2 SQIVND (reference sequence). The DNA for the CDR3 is TGTGCCAGTAGCCCACCGAGCGGATATTACAATGAGCAGTTCTTC. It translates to CASSPPSGYYNEQFF.

Written as DNA, the CDR3 is TGTGCCAGTAGTATCAGGGAGAGCACAGATACGCAGTATTTT. Amino acid sequence: CASSIRESTDTQYF. This chain links TRBV19 with TRBJ2-3, with D perhaps being TRBD1 or TRBD2 (5 bases each). The CDR3 totals 14 residues. V dropped 3 bases and J dropped 0 bases, with 7 bases sitting between them. Germline CDR1 and CDR2: LNHDA and SQIVND (reference sequence). The variable domain in full, completed from reference TRBV19 and TRBJ2-3, reads DGGITQSPKYLFRKEGQNVTLSCEQNLNHDAMYWYRQDPGQGLRLIYYSQIVNDFQKGDIAEGYSVSREKKESFPLTVTSAQKNPTAFYLCASSIRESTDTQYFGPGTRLTVL.

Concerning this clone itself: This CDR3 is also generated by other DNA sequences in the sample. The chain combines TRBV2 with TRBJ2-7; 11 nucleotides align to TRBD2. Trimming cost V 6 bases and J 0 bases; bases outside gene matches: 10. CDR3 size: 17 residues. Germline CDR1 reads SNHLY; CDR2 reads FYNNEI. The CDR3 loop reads CASRDIFTSGSSYEQYF. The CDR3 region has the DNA TGTGCCAGCAGAGACATATTTACTAGCGGGAGCTCCTACGAGCAGTACTTC.

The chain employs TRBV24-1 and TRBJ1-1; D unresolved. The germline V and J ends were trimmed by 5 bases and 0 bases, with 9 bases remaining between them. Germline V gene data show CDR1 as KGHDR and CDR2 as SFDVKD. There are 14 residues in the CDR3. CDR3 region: CATSGEGLNTEAFF. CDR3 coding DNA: TGTGCCACCAGTGGGGAGGGCCTGAACACTGAAGCTTTCTTT.

CDR3 protein: CASRHTNTEAFF. The DNA for the CDR3 is TGTGCCAGCAGACACACGAACACTGAAGCTTTCTTT. The chain combines TRBV6-1 with TRBJ1-1, with D hard to call. The germline gives CDR1 MNHNS, CDR2 SASEGT. Trimming took 6 bases from V and 1 from J, leaving 6 bases between them. This CDR3 region has 12 residues.

The CDR3, as DNA: TGTGCCAGCACCATTCCGGGACTCCCCGCAAATGAGCAGTTCTTC. It codes for CASTIPGLPANEQFF. The gene calls are TRBV28 and TRBJ2-1, with D maybe TRBD2 (6 bases). Per germline, CDR1 MDHEN and CDR2 SYDVKM. Trimming pared 7 bases from V and 7 bases from J, leaving 20 bases between. The CDR3 totals 15 residues.

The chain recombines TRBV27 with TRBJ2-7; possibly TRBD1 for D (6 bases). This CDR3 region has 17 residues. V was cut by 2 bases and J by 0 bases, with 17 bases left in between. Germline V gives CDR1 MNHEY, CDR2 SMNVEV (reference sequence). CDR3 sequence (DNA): TGTGCCAGCAGTTTAAGACCCTACAGGGAACTCTCCTACGAGCAGTACTTC. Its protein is CASSLRPYRELSYEQYF.

In nucleotides, the CDR3 is TGTGCCAGCAGTTACGGCGGAAATAGCAATCAGCCCCAGCATTTT. Its translation is CASSYGGNSNQPQHF. V and J are TRBV6-5 and TRBJ1-5; D gene ambiguous. Germline CDR1 MNHEY, CDR2 SVGAGI. Between the trimmed V and J ends, which lost 2 bases and 0 bases, there was a span of 8 bases. The CDR3 consists of 15 residues.

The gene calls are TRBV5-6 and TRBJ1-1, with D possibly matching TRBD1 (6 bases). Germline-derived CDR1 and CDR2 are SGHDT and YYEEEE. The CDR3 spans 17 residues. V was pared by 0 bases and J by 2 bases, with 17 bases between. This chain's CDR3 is CASSLVGARVGNTEAFF. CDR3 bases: TGTGCCAGCAGCTTGGTGGGGGCGCGGGTGGGAAACACTGAAGCTTTCTTT.

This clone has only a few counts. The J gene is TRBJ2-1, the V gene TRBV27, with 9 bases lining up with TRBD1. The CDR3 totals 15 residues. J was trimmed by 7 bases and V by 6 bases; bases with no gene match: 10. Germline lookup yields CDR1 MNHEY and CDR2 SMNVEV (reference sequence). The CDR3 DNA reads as TGTGCCAGCAGACTAGGGACAGGGTGGGAGAATGAGCAGTTCTTC. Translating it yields CASRLGTGWENEQFF.

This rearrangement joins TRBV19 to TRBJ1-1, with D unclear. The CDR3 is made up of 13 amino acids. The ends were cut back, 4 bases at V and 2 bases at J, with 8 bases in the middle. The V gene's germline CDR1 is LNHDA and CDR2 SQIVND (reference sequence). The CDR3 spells CASSSQSNTEAFF. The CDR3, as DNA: TGTGCCAGTAGTAGCCAGAGTAACACTGAAGCTTTCTTT.

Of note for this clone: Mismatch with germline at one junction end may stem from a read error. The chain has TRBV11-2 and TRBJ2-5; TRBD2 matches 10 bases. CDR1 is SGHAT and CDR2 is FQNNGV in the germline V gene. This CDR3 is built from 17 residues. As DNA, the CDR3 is TGTGCCAGCAGCGTAGAACCGGGACTAGCGACCCAAGAGACCCAGTACTTC. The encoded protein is CASSVEPGLATQETQYF.

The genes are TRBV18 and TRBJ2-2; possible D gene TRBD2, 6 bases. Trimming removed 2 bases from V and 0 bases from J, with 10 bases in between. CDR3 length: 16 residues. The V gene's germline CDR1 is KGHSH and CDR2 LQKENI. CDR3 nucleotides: TGTGCCAGCTCACCAATGGCGGGATCGAACACCGGGGAGCTGTTTTTT. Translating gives CASSPMAGSNTGELFF.

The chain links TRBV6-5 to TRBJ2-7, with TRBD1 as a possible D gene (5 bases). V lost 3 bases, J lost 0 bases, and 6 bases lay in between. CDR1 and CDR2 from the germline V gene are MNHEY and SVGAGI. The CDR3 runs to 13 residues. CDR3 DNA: TGTGCCAGCAGTTATAGGGGCTCCTACGAGCAGTACTTC. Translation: CASSYRGSYEQYF.

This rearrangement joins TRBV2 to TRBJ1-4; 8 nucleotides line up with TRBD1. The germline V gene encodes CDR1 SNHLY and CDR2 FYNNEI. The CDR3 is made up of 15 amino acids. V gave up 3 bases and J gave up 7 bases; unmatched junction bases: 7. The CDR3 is CASSDRGRGSEKLFF. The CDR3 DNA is TGTGCCAGCAGTGACAGGGGGCGCGGGAGTGAAAAACTGTTTTTT. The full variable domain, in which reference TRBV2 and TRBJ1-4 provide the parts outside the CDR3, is EPEVTQTPSHQVTQMGQEVILRCVPISNHLYFYWYRQILGQKVEFLVSFYNNEISEKSEIFDDQFSVERPDGSNFTLKIRSTKLEDSAMYFCASSDRGRGSEKLFFGSGTQLSVL.

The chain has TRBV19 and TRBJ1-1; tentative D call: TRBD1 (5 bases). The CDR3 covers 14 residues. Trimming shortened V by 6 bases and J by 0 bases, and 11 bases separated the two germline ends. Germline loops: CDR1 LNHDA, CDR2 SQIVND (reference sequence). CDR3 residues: CASRGLSMNTEAFF. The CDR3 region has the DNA TGTGCCAGTAGGGGACTTTCCATGAACACTGAAGCTTTCTTT.

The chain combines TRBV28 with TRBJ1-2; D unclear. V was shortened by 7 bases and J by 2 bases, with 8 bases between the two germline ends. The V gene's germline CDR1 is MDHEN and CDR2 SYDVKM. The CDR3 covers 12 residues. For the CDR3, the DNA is TGTGCCAGCACCCCAAACAACTATGGCTACACCTTC. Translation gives CASTPNNYGYTF.

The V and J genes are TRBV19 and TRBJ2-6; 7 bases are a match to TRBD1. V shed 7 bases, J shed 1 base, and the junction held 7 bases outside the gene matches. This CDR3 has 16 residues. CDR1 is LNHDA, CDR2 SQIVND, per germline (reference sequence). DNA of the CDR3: TGTGCCAGTATGAGGACAGGAGCTTCTGGGGCCAACGTCCTGACTTTC. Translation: CASMRTGASGANVLTF.

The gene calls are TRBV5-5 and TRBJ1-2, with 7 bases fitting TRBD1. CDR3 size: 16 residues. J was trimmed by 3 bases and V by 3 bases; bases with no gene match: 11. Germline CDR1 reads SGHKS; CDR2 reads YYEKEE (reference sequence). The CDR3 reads CASSSVGRQGDYGYTF. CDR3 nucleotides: TGTGCCAGCAGCTCGGTCGGAAGGCAGGGGGACTATGGCTACACCTTC.

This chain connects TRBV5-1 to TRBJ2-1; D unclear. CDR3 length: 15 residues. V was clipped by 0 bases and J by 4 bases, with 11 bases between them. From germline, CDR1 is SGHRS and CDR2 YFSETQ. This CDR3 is CASSLALPEYNEQFF. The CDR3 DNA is TGCGCCAGCAGCTTGGCTTTACCCGAATACAATGAGCAGTTCTTC.

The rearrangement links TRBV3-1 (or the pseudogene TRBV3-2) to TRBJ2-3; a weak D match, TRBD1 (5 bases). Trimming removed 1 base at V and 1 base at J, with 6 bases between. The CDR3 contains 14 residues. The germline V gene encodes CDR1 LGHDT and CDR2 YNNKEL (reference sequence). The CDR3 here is CASSQVGRTDTQYF. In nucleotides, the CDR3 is TGTGCCAGCAGCCAAGTGGGGCGCACAGATACGCAGTATTTT.

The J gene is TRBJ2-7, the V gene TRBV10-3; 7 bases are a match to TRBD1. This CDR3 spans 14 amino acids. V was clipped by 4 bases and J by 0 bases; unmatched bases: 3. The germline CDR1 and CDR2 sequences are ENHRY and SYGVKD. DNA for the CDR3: TGTGCCATCAGTGGAGGGACAGTCTCCTACGAGCAGTACTTC. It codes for CAISGGTVSYEQYF.